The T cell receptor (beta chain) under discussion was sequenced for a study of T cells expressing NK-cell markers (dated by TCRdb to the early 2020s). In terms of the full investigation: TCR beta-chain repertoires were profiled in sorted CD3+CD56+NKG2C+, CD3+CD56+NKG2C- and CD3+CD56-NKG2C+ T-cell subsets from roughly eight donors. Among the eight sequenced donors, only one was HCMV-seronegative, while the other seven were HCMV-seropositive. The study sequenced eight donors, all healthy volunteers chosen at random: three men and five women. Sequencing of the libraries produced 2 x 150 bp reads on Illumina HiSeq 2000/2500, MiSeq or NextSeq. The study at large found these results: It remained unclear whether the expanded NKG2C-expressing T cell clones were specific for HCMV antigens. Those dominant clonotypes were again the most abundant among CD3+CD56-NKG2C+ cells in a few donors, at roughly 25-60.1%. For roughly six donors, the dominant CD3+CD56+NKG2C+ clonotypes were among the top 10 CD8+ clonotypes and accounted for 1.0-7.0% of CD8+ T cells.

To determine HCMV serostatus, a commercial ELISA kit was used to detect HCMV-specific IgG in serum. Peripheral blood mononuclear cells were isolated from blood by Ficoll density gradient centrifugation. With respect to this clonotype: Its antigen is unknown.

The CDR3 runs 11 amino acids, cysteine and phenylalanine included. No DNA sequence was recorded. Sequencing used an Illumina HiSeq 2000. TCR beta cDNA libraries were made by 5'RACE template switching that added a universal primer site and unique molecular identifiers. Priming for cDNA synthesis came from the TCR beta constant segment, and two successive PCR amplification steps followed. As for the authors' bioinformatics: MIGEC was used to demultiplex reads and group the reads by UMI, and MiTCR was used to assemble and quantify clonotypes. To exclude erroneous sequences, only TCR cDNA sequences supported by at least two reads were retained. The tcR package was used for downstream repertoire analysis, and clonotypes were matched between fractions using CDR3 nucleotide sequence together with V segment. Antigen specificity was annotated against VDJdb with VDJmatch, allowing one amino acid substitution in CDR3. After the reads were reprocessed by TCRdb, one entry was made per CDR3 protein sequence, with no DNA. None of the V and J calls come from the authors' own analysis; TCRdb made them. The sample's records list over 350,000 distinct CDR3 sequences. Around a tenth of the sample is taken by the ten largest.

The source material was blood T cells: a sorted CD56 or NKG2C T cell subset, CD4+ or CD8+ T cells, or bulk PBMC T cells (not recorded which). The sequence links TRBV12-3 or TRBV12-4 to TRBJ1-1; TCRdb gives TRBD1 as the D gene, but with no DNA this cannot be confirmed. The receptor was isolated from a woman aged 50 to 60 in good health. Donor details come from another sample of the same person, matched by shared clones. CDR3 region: CASSLTGEAFF.